This T cell receptor beta chain originates from a study of OX40 agonist ivuxolimab in advanced cancers. Looking at the study overall: The patients received ivuxolimab by intravenous route every 2 weeks at 0.01 to 10 mg/kg. Checkpoint inhibitors had been given previously to roughly 40% of patients.

V lost 6 bases, J lost 2 bases, and 17 bases lay in between. Germline CDR1 SNHLY, CDR2 FYNNEI. The CDR3 runs 15 residues. As regards this clone: Its specificity is unknown.

Whole-study results and caveats: In general, CD8+ T cells held more expanded clones than CD4+ did, on average.

Sequencing used immunoSEQ multiplex PCR; TCRdb keeps in-frame clones, though not all of them. There are approximately 86,000 clones in the sample; 92% occur only once, and around 1.1% lies in the top ten. The chain recombines TRBV2 with TRBJ2-7, with a weak D call TRBD2 (5 bases). This clonotype was sampled from an adult with an advanced solid tumor such as melanoma, head and neck, liver or kidney cancer. Sequencing was performed on CD4+ or CD8+ T cells sorted from blood, taken in a trial of the OX40 agonist ivuxolimab. CDR3 nucleotide sequence: TGTGCCAGCAGGGAGGAGGCGGGCTCCGCCTACGAGCAGTACTTC. It yields the protein CASREEAGSAYEQYF.